These T cell receptor beta chains were read from a single sample in a study of cytomegalovirus exposure and HLA in healthy donors. The assay was immunoSEQ multiplex PCR, and TCRdb's table has in-frame clones only and misses some. The table records 180,000 or so clones, about three quarters of them present only once. The sequenced sample consisted of PBMCs. Receptors originate from a man aged 45 to 65 in good health and CMV-seropositive. The CDR3 runs from the conserved cysteine through the conserved F or W. Fields, in order: V gene, J gene, D gene, clone size, CDR3 DNA, CDR3 protein. The D gene is left open where the match is weak. Size values are once, few and many counts, or a class for expanded clones, and some rows have none.

V gene: TRBV7-2; J gene: TRBJ2-1; D gene: TRBD2; clone size: .; CDR3 DNA: TGTGCCAGCAGCGCCACTAGCGGGGCGAACAATGAGCAGTTCTTC; CDR3 protein: CASSATSGANNEQFF
V gene: TRBV18; J gene: TRBJ2-2; D gene: .; clone size: .; CDR3 DNA: TGTGCCAGCTCACCCCAAGTACCAGGAACCGGGGAGCTGTTTTTT; CDR3 protein: CASSPQVPGTGELFF
V gene: TRBV27; J gene: TRBJ1-1; D gene: .; clone size: .; CDR3 DNA: TGTGCCAGCAGACTCACGTTTCGGGAGAACACTGAAGCTTTCTTT; CDR3 protein: CASRLTFRENTEAFF
V gene: TRBV5-5; J gene: TRBJ1-4; D gene: .; clone size: .; CDR3 DNA: TGTGCCAGCAGCTTGGGCAGCGTAGCAACTAATGAAAAACTGTTTTTT; CDR3 protein: CASSLGSVATNEKLFF
V gene: TRBV6-1; J gene: TRBJ2-3; D gene: TRBD1; clone size: .; CDR3 DNA: TGTGCCAGCTCCGGGACAGGGTTGGCCACAGATACGCAGTATTTT; CDR3 protein: CASSGTGLATDTQYF
V gene: TRBV4-2; J gene: TRBJ1-3; D gene: .; clone size: .; CDR3 DNA: TGTGCCAGCAGCGATGGGACCCCAGGGGACACCATATATTTT; CDR3 protein: CASSDGTPGDTIYF
V gene: TRBV2; J gene: TRBJ1-5; D gene: TRBD1; clone size: .; CDR3 DNA: TGTGCCAGCACCGAGGACAGGGTGAGGATACAGCCCCAGCATTTT; CDR3 protein: CASTEDRVRIQPQHF
V gene: TRBV4-2; J gene: TRBJ1-2; D gene: TRBD1; clone size: .; CDR3 DNA: TGTGCCAGCAGCCAAGATAAAGTGATGGGACAGGGGAACTATGGCTACACCTTC; CDR3 protein: CASSQDKVMGQGNYGYTF
V gene: TRBV6-5; J gene: TRBJ2-7; D gene: TRBD1; clone size: .; CDR3 DNA: TGTGCCAGCAGTTTCCCGGGACAGGGCCAGTACTTC; CDR3 protein: CASSFPGQGQYF
V gene: TRBV5-6; J gene: TRBJ1-3; D gene: .; clone size: once; CDR3 DNA: TGTGCCAGCAGCTTGGAGAGAACTGGAAACACCATATATTTT; CDR3 protein: CASSLERTGNTIYF
V gene: TRBV11-2; J gene: TRBJ2-1; D gene: TRBD2; clone size: .; CDR3 DNA: TGTGCCAGCAGCTCCTTAGCGGGGGGGCGGGGTAATGAGCAGTTCTTC; CDR3 protein: CASSSLAGGRGNEQFF
V gene: TRBV5-1; J gene: TRBJ1-1; D gene: .; clone size: .; CDR3 DNA: TGCGCCAGCAGGCGAACGCTCGAGAGGGTTTCGGCTTTCTTT; CDR3 protein: CASRRTLERVSAFF
V gene: TRBV5-1; J gene: TRBJ1-2; D gene: TRBD1; clone size: .; CDR3 DNA: TGCGCCAGCAGCTTGGTGACAGGGGTGAACTATGGCTACACCTTC; CDR3 protein: CASSLVTGVNYGYTF
V gene: TRBV5-6; J gene: TRBJ2-5; D gene: TRBD1; clone size: .; CDR3 DNA: TGTGCCAGCAGCTTGCTGGACAGGGGACCAGAGACCCAGTACTTC; CDR3 protein: CASSLLDRGPETQYF
V gene: TRBV2; J gene: TRBJ1-1; D gene: .; clone size: .; CDR3 DNA: TGTGCCAGCACCCAGACTGGGAACACTGAAGCTTTCTTT; CDR3 protein: CASTQTGNTEAFF
V gene: TRBV7-9; J gene: TRBJ2-1; D gene: TRBD1; clone size: .; CDR3 DNA: TGTGCCAGCAGCCGAATCACCGGGACAGAGAATGAGCAGTTCTTC; CDR3 protein: CASSRITGTENEQFF
V gene: TRBV11-2; J gene: TRBJ1-1; D gene: .; clone size: once; CDR3 DNA: TGTGCCAGCAGCTTAGCCCGAGGGGGTAAGGACACTGAAGCTTTCTTT; CDR3 protein: CASSLARGGKDTEAFF
V gene: TRBV7-2; J gene: TRBJ1-2; D gene: .; clone size: .; CDR3 DNA: TGTGCCAGCAGCTTCATACAGAGCTATGGCTACACCTTC; CDR3 protein: CASSFIQSYGYTF
V gene: TRBV28; J gene: TRBJ1-5; D gene: TRBD1; clone size: .; CDR3 DNA: TGTGCCAGCACCAATCGCCAGGGGGCTCGTCAGCCCCAGCATTTT; CDR3 protein: CASTNRQGARQPQHF
V gene: TRBV11-1; J gene: TRBJ2-6; D gene: .; clone size: .; CDR3 DNA: TGTGCCAGCAGCTCCCCGGGGGATCCCCTCTCTGGGGCCAACGTCCTGACTTTC; CDR3 protein: CASSSPGDPLSGANVLTF
V gene: TRBV15; J gene: TRBJ1-3; D gene: TRBD1; clone size: .; CDR3 DNA: TGTGCCACCAGCAGGGACAGGGGCTCTGGAAACACCATATATTTT; CDR3 protein: CATSRDRGSGNTIYF
V gene: TRBV11-2; J gene: TRBJ1-1; D gene: TRBD1; clone size: .; CDR3 DNA: TGTGCCAGCAGCTTACAAGGGACAGTGAAAGCTTTCTTT; CDR3 protein: CASSLQGTVKAFF
V gene: TRBV5-5; J gene: TRBJ2-7; D gene: .; clone size: .; CDR3 DNA: TGTGCCAGCAGCTTATCTTCAGTGATCTCCTACGAGCAGTACTTC; CDR3 protein: CASSLSSVISYEQYF
V gene: TRBV28; J gene: TRBJ1-6; D gene: TRBD1; clone size: .; CDR3 DNA: TGTGCCAGCAGTACGCTACAGGGGCTCCGTTCACCCCTCCACTTT; CDR3 protein: CASSTLQGLRSPLHF
V gene: TRBV9; J gene: TRBJ1-1; D gene: .; clone size: few; CDR3 DNA: TGTGCCAGCAGCGCCACAGGGACCACTGAAGCTTTCTTT; CDR3 protein: CASSATGTTEAFF
V gene: TRBV10-3; J gene: TRBJ2-2; D gene: .; clone size: .; CDR3 DNA: TGTGCCATCAGGAGGGAAAACACCGGGGAGCTGTTTTTT; CDR3 protein: CAIRRENTGELFF
V gene: TRBV30; J gene: TRBJ1-1; D gene: TRBD1; clone size: .; CDR3 DNA: TGTGCCTGGACTCCGGGACAGGCCATGAACACTGAAGCTTTCTTT; CDR3 protein: CAWTPGQAMNTEAFF
V gene: TRBV5-5; J gene: TRBJ2-7; D gene: TRBD1; clone size: .; CDR3 DNA: TGTGCCAGCAGCCTACGGGACAGGGTTTCCTACGAGCAGTACTTC; CDR3 protein: CASSLRDRVSYEQYF
V gene: TRBV9; J gene: TRBJ2-5; D gene: .; clone size: .; CDR3 DNA: TGTGCCAGCAACCAGGGAAACCAAGAGACCCAGTACTTC; CDR3 protein: CASNQGNQETQYF
V gene: TRBV30; J gene: TRBJ2-2; D gene: .; clone size: .; CDR3 DNA: TGTGCCTGCACTAATGAGAACTCGGACACCGGGGAGCTGTTTTTT; CDR3 protein: CACTNENSDTGELFF
V gene: TRBV10-1; J gene: TRBJ1-2; D gene: .; clone size: .; CDR3 DNA: TGCGCCAGCCCTCGAGAGGGGGTAGAGTCGTACACCTTC; CDR3 protein: CASPREGVESYTF
V gene: TRBV6-5; J gene: TRBJ2-7; D gene: .; clone size: .; CDR3 DNA: TGTGCCAGCAGTTACTCGAAGGCAGGGTCCCACGAGCAGTACTTC; CDR3 protein: CASSYSKAGSHEQYF
V gene: TRBV11-2; J gene: TRBJ1-3; D gene: TRBD1; clone size: once; CDR3 DNA: TGTGCCAGCAGCCTGGGACAGGGAGGAGGAAACACCATATATTTT; CDR3 protein: CASSLGQGGGNTIYF
V gene: TRBV4-1; J gene: TRBJ1-6; D gene: TRBD1; clone size: few; CDR3 DNA: TGCGCCAGCAGCCAACGGTGGGGGACAGGGACTAGCTCCTATAATTCACCCCTCCACTTT; CDR3 protein: CASSQRWGTGTSSYNSPLHF
V gene: TRBV27; J gene: TRBJ1-1; D gene: .; clone size: .; CDR3 DNA: TGTGCCAGCAGTTTATCCCAGGGAACCGGTGAAGCTTTCTTT; CDR3 protein: CASSLSQGTGEAFF
V gene: TRBV6-1; J gene: TRBJ1-6; D gene: .; clone size: .; CDR3 DNA: TGTGCCAGCACCCCCTTCTCGGGGGATGGTTCACCCCTCCACTTT; CDR3 protein: CASTPFSGDGSPLHF
V gene: TRBV4-1; J gene: TRBJ1-1; D gene: .; clone size: .; CDR3 DNA: TGCGCCAGCAGCCAAGATCCCCTTACAGGGAGCACTGAAGCTTTCTTT; CDR3 protein: CASSQDPLTGSTEAFF
V gene: TRBV19; J gene: TRBJ2-3; D gene: TRBD2; clone size: .; CDR3 DNA: TGTGCCAGTAGTCGGACTAGCGGGGGGGCAGATACGCAGTATTTT; CDR3 protein: CASSRTSGGADTQYF
V gene: TRBV9; J gene: TRBJ2-6; D gene: .; clone size: .; CDR3 DNA: TGTGCCAGCAGCGTAGTCCAGGGATCGTATGGGGCCAACGTCCTGACTTTC; CDR3 protein: CASSVVQGSYGANVLTF
V gene: TRBV4-2; J gene: TRBJ1-2; D gene: .; clone size: few; CDR3 DNA: TGTGCCAGCAGCCAATCAGGCAGCTATGGCTACACCTTC; CDR3 protein: CASSQSGSYGYTF
V gene: TRBV11-2; J gene: TRBJ2-5; D gene: .; clone size: .; CDR3 DNA: TGTGCCAGCAGCGTGAGTACGACACAAGAGACCCAGTACTTC; CDR3 protein: CASSVSTTQETQYF
V gene: TRBV7-2; J gene: TRBJ1-6; D gene: .; clone size: .; CDR3 DNA: TGTGCCAGCAGCTTAGGGCAGAATTCACCCCTCCACTTT; CDR3 protein: CASSLGQNSPLHF
V gene: TRBV6-1; J gene: TRBJ2-5; D gene: .; clone size: .; CDR3 DNA: TGTGCCAGCAGTGAAGCCGCCAGGGGAGAGACCCAGTACTTC; CDR3 protein: CASSEAARGETQYF
V gene: TRBV6-1; J gene: TRBJ1-6; D gene: .; clone size: few; CDR3 DNA: TGTGCCAGCAGTGAAGCGCGGGAAAGGGTGGGCTCACCCCTCCACTTT; CDR3 protein: CASSEARERVGSPLHF
V gene: TRBV6-6; J gene: TRBJ1-1; D gene: .; clone size: .; CDR3 DNA: TGTGCCAGCAGTTACTCCGGGGAATCGAACACTGAAGCTTTCTTT; CDR3 protein: CASSYSGESNTEAFF
V gene: TRBV5-1; J gene: TRBJ2-7; D gene: .; clone size: .; CDR3 DNA: TGCGCCAGCAGCGAACAAAGCTCCTACGAGCAGTACTTC; CDR3 protein: CASSEQSSYEQYF
V gene: TRBV23-1; J gene: TRBJ1-1; D gene: .; clone size: .; CDR3 DNA: TGCGCCAGCAGTAGATTTGACAGGAACACTGAAGCTTTCTTT; CDR3 protein: CASSRFDRNTEAFF
V gene: TRBV29-1; J gene: TRBJ2-2; D gene: .; clone size: once; CDR3 DNA: TGCAGCTCTACTGAAACCACGCTAAGGGGCGGGGAGCTGTTTTTT; CDR3 protein: CSSTETTLRGGELFF
V gene: TRBV11-1; J gene: TRBJ2-5; D gene: TRBD1; clone size: .; CDR3 DNA: TGTGCCAGCAGCCCAAGACAGGGGGCGAAGGGAGAGACCCAGTACTTC; CDR3 protein: CASSPRQGAKGETQYF
V gene: TRBV15; J gene: TRBJ2-7; D gene: TRBD1; clone size: .; CDR3 DNA: TGTGCCACCAGCCTCGGGGGGGGACAGGGGTTCGAGCAGTACTTC; CDR3 protein: CATSLGGGQGFEQYF
V gene: TRBV5-1; J gene: TRBJ2-1; D gene: TRBD1; clone size: .; CDR3 DNA: TGCGCCAGCAGCCCGACAGGGAATGTGTACAATGAGCAGTTCTTC; CDR3 protein: CASSPTGNVYNEQFF
V gene: TRBV10-3; J gene: TRBJ1-1; D gene: TRBD1; clone size: once; CDR3 DNA: TGTGCCATCAGTCAGGGACAGACGAACACTGAAGCTTTCTTT; CDR3 protein: CAISQGQTNTEAFF
V gene: TRBV2; J gene: TRBJ2-1; D gene: .; clone size: .; CDR3 DNA: TGTGCCAGCAGTCTTCCTCTACGACTCCAACCCTACAATGAGCAGTTCTTC; CDR3 protein: CASSLPLRLQPYNEQFF